This T cell receptor beta chain was captured by sequencing in a study of CD8 T cells in Susac syndrome. TCR beta was sequenced from blood CD8+ and CD4+ T cells. The study used healthy donors as controls matched for age and sex. A quantity of about 0.45 to 1 ug RNA underwent reverse transcription using random hexamers. The amplification used immunoSEQ multiplex PCR on TCR beta CDR3; it spanned 54 Vbeta and 13 Jbeta. TCRdb used MiXCR to reprocess the immunoSEQ multiplex PCR reads, holding one entry per CDR3 protein. Of some 150,000 distinct CDR3 sequences listed, around 94% were seen once; the top ten hold about 0.26%. The CDR3 length is 15 residues. Germline V gives CDR1 KGHSH, CDR2 LQKENI. V lost 5 bases, J lost 7 bases, and 14 bases stayed unmatched.

The clonotype comes from a human donor in good health. The J gene is TRBJ2-7, the V gene TRBV18; 7 bases map to TRBD2. Sequencing was performed on CD8+ T cells from PBMCs. The CDR3 region has the DNA TGTGCCAGCTCAAACAAGGACCGGAGAGCGGGGGAGCAGTACTTC. Protein: CASSNKDRRAGEQYF.